This is a list of T cell receptor beta chains from one sample in a study of blood T cell repertoires in COVID-19. The method was immunoSEQ multiplex PCR; TCRdb's version includes in-frame clones alone and lacks a portion of them. The sample lists approximately 260,000 clones; about 93% were seen once. The specimen was PBMCs or T cells enriched from blood (not recorded which). The source of these receptors is a woman between 18 and 29 years old who had recovered from COVID-19. Both conserved end residues are trimmed from each CDR3.

CDR3 protein: ASSPLTHSARPQH
V gene: TRBV23-1
J gene: TRBJ1-5

CDR3 protein: ASSLDQGYNTEAF
V gene: TRBV7-8
J gene: TRBJ1-1

CDR3 protein: ASSPGLAGSTDTQY
V gene: TRBV5-1
J gene: TRBJ2-3

CDR3 protein: ASRGTGGTGELF
V gene: TRBV19
J gene: TRBJ2-2

CDR3 protein: ASSQARQRPDLTIY
V gene: TRBV14
J gene: TRBJ1-3

CDR3 protein: ASSSGQLNTEAF
V gene: TRBV19
J gene: TRBJ1-1

CDR3 protein: ASSLVGAPTTGELF
V gene: TRBV7-9
J gene: TRBJ2-2

CDR3 protein: ASSIPGGQSTDTQY
V gene: TRBV7-3
J gene: TRBJ2-3

CDR3 protein: ASSPGLRQETQY
V gene: TRBV18
J gene: TRBJ2-5

CDR3 protein: ASSQVGQVKATNEKLF
V gene: TRBV4-1
J gene: TRBJ1-4

CDR3 protein: ASSVGTSPLSYNEQF
V gene: TRBV9
J gene: TRBJ2-1

CDR3 protein: ASSFLSYEQY
V gene: TRBV28
J gene: TRBJ2-7

CDR3 protein: ASSQGSTGNTIY
V gene: TRBV7-9
J gene: TRBJ1-3

CDR3 protein: ASSSTTWVSYRTDTQY
V gene: TRBV11-3
J gene: TRBJ2-3

CDR3 protein: ASSGTGTGTEAF
V gene: TRBV2
J gene: TRBJ1-1

CDR3 protein: ASSDGDRVSYEQY
V gene: TRBV2
J gene: TRBJ2-7

CDR3 protein: SAWTFEKLF
V gene: TRBV29-1
J gene: TRBJ1-4

CDR3 protein: AISDRLAGVPDTQY
V gene: TRBV10-3
J gene: TRBJ2-3

CDR3 protein: ASSGTGVTEAF
V gene: TRBV21-1
J gene: TRBJ1-1

CDR3 protein: ASAQAFQPQH
V gene: TRBV28
J gene: TRBJ1-5

CDR3 protein: ASSQGPGYEAF
V gene: TRBV14
J gene: TRBJ1-1

CDR3 protein: ASKRDPGGVTGELF
V gene: TRBV5-1
J gene: TRBJ2-2

CDR3 protein: ASSPSTSSNEQF
V gene: TRBV9
J gene: TRBJ2-1

CDR3 protein: ATSDPSGRSNEQF
V gene: TRBV24-1
J gene: TRBJ2-1

CDR3 protein: ASNRQGPGEQY
V gene: TRBV27
J gene: TRBJ2-7

CDR3 protein: ASSSGQRNTGELF
V gene: TRBV7-2
J gene: TRBJ2-2

CDR3 protein: ASSKEGGANTEAF
V gene: TRBV4-2
J gene: TRBJ1-1

CDR3 protein: ASSEPDRVSDQPQH
V gene: TRBV10-2
J gene: TRBJ1-5

CDR3 protein: SPSGKQY
V gene: TRBV20-1
J gene: TRBJ2-7

CDR3 protein: ASSYLRSSYEQY
V gene: TRBV28
J gene: TRBJ2-7

CDR3 protein: ASSLDWTANYGYT
V gene: TRBV5-5
J gene: TRBJ1-2

CDR3 protein: ASSQRQDYQPQH
V gene: TRBV14
J gene: TRBJ1-5

CDR3 protein: ASSLEFSQNNEQF
V gene: TRBV7-6
J gene: TRBJ2-1

CDR3 protein: SVGLAGVGELF
V gene: TRBV29-1
J gene: TRBJ2-2

CDR3 protein: ASSGEQANTEAF
V gene: TRBV9
J gene: TRBJ1-1

CDR3 protein: ASSYFPGSNQPQH
V gene: TRBV6-5
J gene: TRBJ1-5

CDR3 protein: ASSQYHRYYGYT
V gene: TRBV4-1
J gene: TRBJ1-2

CDR3 protein: ASSSRVMVNEQF
V gene: TRBV9
J gene: TRBJ2-1

CDR3 protein: ASSVDSGYGNTIY
V gene: TRBV9
J gene: TRBJ1-3

CDR3 protein: ASSTRTGTNTGELF
V gene: TRBV6-2/TRBV6-3
J gene: TRBJ2-2

CDR3 protein: ASSLVPGHRDTEAF
V gene: TRBV11-3
J gene: TRBJ1-1

CDR3 protein: ASSAPAGTERYNEQF
V gene: TRBV7-9
J gene: TRBJ2-1

CDR3 protein: ASSMGPFYGYT
V gene: TRBV19
J gene: TRBJ1-2

CDR3 protein: ASSQDPQGDTEAF
V gene: TRBV4-3
J gene: TRBJ1-1

CDR3 protein: ASSLTGNTIY
V gene: TRBV2
J gene: TRBJ1-3

CDR3 protein: ASRREGHPF
V gene: TRBV12-3/TRBV12-4
J gene: TRBJ2-1

CDR3 protein: ASSFGQNNEQF
V gene: TRBV7-9
J gene: TRBJ2-1

CDR3 protein: ASTPREGADNEQF
V gene: TRBV5-4
J gene: TRBJ2-1

CDR3 protein: ASSLGSRGGYLQETQY
V gene: TRBV11-2
J gene: TRBJ2-5

CDR3 protein: ASSVGLAGYTDTQY
V gene: TRBV9
J gene: TRBJ2-3

CDR3 protein: ASSMIGQGRTEAF
V gene: TRBV11-3
J gene: TRBJ1-1

CDR3 protein: ATSDWGLAGHYNEQF
V gene: TRBV24-1
J gene: TRBJ2-1

CDR3 protein: ASSLDTSYEQY
V gene: TRBV7-2
J gene: TRBJ2-7

CDR3 protein: ATSRGLDSNQPQH
V gene: TRBV15
J gene: TRBJ1-5

CDR3 protein: ASSRTSGSGTGELF
V gene: TRBV5-4
J gene: TRBJ2-2

CDR3 protein: SVEGTGGIDTQY
V gene: TRBV29-1
J gene: TRBJ2-3